This TCR beta chain came from a study of preoperative IRX-2 immunotherapy in early breast cancer. This CDR3 is built from 14 residues. In germline, CDR1 is MNHGY, CDR2 SAAAGT. V lost 5 bases to trimming and J lost 7 bases, with 15 bases between them. Treatment specified: preoperative locoregional IRX-2 cytokine immunotherapy. This phase Ib study tested locoregional IRX-2 cytokine immunotherapy given before surgery. Sequenced by immunoSEQ multiplex PCR; TCRdb stores in-frame clones only, minus some. The repertoire holds 11,000 or so clones, with roughly 80% as singletons. The J gene is TRBJ2-1, the V gene TRBV6-8; D perhaps matches TRBD2 (6 bases). The sequencing here drew on lymph node tissue, taken before IRX-2 immunotherapy. The source is a human donor with breast cancer. The DNA of the CDR3 is TGTGCCAGCAGTGTTCGAGGGGCGGGGAATGAGCAGTTCTTC. Residues: CASSVRGAGNEQFF.